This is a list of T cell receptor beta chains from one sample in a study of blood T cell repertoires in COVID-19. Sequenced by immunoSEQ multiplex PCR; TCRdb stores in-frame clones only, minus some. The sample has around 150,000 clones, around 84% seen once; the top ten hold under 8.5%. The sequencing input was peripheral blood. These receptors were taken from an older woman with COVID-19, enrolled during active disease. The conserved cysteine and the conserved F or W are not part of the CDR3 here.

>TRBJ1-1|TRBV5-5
ASSLRAQGNTEAF
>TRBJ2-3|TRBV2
ASSRDYTDTQY
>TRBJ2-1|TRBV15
ATSRDPAGLAGPYNEQF
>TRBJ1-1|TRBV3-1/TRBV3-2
ASSQLGRTEAF
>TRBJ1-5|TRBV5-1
ASSLEGGKGQPQH
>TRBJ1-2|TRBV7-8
ASSPPGDRYGYT
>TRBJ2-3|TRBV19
ASRTSGTSTDTQY
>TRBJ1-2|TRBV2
ASSAGPST
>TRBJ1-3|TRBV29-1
SVETTLGDGNTIY
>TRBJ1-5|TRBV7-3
ASSLGIGFGGQASNQPQH
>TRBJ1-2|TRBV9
ASSVDRSYGYT
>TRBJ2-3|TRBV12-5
ASGWVGDIRRTDTQY
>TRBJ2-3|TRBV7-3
ASSFGLAGIGTDTQY
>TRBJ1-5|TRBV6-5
ASRTGTGDNQPQH
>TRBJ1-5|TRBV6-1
ASREAGSGQPQH
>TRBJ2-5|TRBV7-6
ASSLVGETQY
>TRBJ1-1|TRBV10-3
AISPGQRNTEAF
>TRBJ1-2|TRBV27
ASKGTGGFGYT
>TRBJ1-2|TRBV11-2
ASSAATGAESGYT
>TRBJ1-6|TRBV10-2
ASSESAGLINSPLH
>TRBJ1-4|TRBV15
ATSTGTVLEKLF
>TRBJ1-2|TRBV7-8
ASSPSRGGPYGYT
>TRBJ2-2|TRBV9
ASSVEGILAGVDGELF
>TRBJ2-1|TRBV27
ASSLSQSSYNEQF
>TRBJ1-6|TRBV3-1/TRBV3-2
ASSQTGGWSPLH
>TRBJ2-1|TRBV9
ASSVALRLAGGDEQF
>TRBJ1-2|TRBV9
ASSLGQGEGANYGYT
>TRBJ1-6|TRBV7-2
ASSPQWTGNSPLH
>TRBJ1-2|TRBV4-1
ASSGPGQLIGYT
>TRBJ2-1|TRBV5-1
ASSLHFGGSSSYNEQF
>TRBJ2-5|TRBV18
ASSPQRQGAGETQY
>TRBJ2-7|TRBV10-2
ASSFSYEQY
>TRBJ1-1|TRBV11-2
ASSRTGMNTEAF
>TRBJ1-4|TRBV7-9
ASSLGGTYDEKLF
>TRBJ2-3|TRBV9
ASSVGTSGAFTDTQY
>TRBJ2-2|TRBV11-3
ASSLDRQTGELF
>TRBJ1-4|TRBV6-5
ASSPGGSSEKLF
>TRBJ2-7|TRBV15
ATSRELGGAYEQY
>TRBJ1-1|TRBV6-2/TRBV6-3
ASSKWGSGDRGRKRTEAF
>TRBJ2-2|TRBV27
ASSLEVQGFGELF
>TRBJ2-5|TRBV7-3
ASSRDSRETQY
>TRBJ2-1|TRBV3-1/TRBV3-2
ASSPAGTSLNEQF
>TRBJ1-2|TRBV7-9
ASSQDRVSGYT
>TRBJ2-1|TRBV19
ASSNVLARYSYNEQF
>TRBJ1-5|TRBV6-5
ASSYLQGNQPQH
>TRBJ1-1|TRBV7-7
ASSPSRGANTEAF
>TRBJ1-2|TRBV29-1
SVEIPGTDYGYT
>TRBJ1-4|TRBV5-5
ASSLTGELYTNEKLF